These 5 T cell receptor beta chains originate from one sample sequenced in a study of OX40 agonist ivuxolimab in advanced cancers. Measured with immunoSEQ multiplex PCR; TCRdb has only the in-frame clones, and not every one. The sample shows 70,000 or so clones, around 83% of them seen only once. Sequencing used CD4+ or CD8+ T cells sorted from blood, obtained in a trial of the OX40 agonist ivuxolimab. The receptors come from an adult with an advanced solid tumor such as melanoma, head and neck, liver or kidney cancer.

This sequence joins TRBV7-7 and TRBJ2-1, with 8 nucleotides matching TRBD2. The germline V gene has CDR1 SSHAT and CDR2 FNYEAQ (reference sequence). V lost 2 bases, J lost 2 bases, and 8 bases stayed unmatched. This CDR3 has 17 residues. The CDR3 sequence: CASSLWVRREAYNEQFF. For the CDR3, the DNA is TGTGCCAGCAGCTTATGGGTACGGCGGGAGGCCTACAATGAGCAGTTCTTC.

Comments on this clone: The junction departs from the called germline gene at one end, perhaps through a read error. Here the CDR3 reads CASSLAGTPYNEQFF. In DNA, the CDR3 is TGCGCCAGCAGTTTGGCCGGGACTCCCTACAATGAGCAGTTCTTC. The chain carries TRBV5-1 and TRBJ2-1, with D maybe TRBD2 (6 bases). This CDR3 is 15 amino acids long. Germline CDR1 SGHRS, CDR2 YFSETQ.

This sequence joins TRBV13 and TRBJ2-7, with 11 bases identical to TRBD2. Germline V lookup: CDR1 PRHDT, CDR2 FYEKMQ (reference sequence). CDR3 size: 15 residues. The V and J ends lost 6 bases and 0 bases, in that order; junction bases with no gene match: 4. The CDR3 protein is CASRSSGGTSYEQYF. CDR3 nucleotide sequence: TGTGCCAGCAGATCTAGCGGGGGGACCTCCTACGAGCAGTACTTC.

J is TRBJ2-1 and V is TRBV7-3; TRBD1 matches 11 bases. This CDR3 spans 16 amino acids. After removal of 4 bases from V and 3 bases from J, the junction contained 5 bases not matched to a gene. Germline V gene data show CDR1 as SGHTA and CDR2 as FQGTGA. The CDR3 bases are TGTGCCAGCAGCTCCCGAGGGACAGGGGGCTACAATGAGCAGTTCTTC. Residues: CASSSRGTGGYNEQFF. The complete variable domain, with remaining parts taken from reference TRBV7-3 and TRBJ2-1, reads GAGVSQTPSNKVTEKGKYVELRCDPISGHTALYWYRQSLGQGPEFLIYFQGTGAADDSGLPNDRFFAVRPEGSVSTLKIQRTERGDSAVYLCASSSRGTGGYNEQFFGPGTRLTVL.

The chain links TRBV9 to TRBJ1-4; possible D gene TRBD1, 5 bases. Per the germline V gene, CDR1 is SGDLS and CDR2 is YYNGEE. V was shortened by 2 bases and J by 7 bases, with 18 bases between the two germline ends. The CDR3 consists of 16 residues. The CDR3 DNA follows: TGTGCCAGCAGCGTCGGGGCAGCTCCGACAACTGAAAAACTGTTTTTT. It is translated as CASSVGAAPTTEKLFF. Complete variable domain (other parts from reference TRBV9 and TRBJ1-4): DSGVTQTPKHLITATGQRVTLRCSPRSGDLSVYWYQQSLDQGLQFLIQYYNGEERAKGNILERFSAQQFPDLHSELNLSSLELGDSALYFCASSVGAAPTTEKLFFGSGTQLSVL.